The 31 T cell receptor beta chains presented below share a single source sample, sequenced in a study of blood T cells in healthy people across ages. A sample-barcoded 5' primer and a J-beta primer mix were used in a second PCR of roughly 6 to 11 cycles. TCRdb re-derived calls from the 5' RACE reads in MiXCR, one entry per CDR3 protein. The profile shows about 580,000 distinct CDR3 sequences, 40% to 50% of them singletons. Sequences were obtained from blood. The receptors stem from an elderly man in good health.

This sequence joins TRBV9 and TRBJ2-6, with D perhaps TRBD1 (6 bases). This CDR3 contains 16 residues. Deletions cut 3 bases from V and 4 bases from J, with 14 bases between. Germline CDR1 SGDLS, CDR2 YYNGEE. The CDR3 nucleotides are TGTGCCAGCAGCGCACAAAACAGGGCGGGGGCCAACGTCCTGACTTTC. Translation: CASSAQNRAGANVLTF.

The chain links TRBV12-3 or TRBV12-4 to TRBJ1-1; the D gene is possibly TRBD1 (6 bases). The length of the CDR3 is 15 residues. Trimming shortened V by 4 bases and J by 1 base, and 13 bases separated the two germline ends. Here the CDR3 reads CASSSWTASNTEAFF. The CDR3 region has the DNA TGTGCCAGCAGTTCATGGACAGCATCGAACACTGAAGCTTTCTTT.

The chain couples TRBV20-1 to TRBJ1-2; the D gene is possibly TRBD1 (5 bases). This CDR3 has 13 amino acids. The ends were cut back, 5 bases at V and 2 bases at J, with 12 bases in the middle. The germline V gene encodes CDR1 DFQATT and CDR2 SNEGSKA (reference sequence). Written as DNA, the CDR3 is TGCAGTGCTTACGGGGCGGGAAACTATGGCTACACCTTC. Translated: CSAYGAGNYGYTF.

The rearrangement uses TRBV20-1 and TRBJ2-5, with 10 positions matching TRBD1. TRBJ2-7 explains the end of the DNA better; the J call may be wrong. The V gene's germline CDR1 is DFQATT and CDR2 SNEGSKA (reference sequence). The CDR3 spans 12 residues. The CDR3 DNA is TGCAGTGCCCCCGGGACAGGGGACGAGCAGTACTTC. Its translation: CSAPGTGDEQYF.

This chain connects TRBV28 to TRBJ2-3; 7 positions match TRBD2. The trim removed 2 bases at V and 5 bases at J, leaving 7 bases unmatched. The V gene's germline CDR1 is MDHEN and CDR2 SYDVKM. CDR3 length equals 15 residues. CDR3 in amino acids: CASSLGAGVGDTQYF. CDR3 sequence (DNA): TGTGCCAGCAGTTTAGGGGCGGGAGTAGGAGATACGCAGTATTTT. The complete variable domain, with remaining parts taken from reference TRBV28 and TRBJ2-3, reads DVKVTQSSRYLVKRTGEKVFLECVQDMDHENMFWYRQDPGLGLRLIYFSYDVKMKEKGDIPEGYSVSREKKERFSLILESASTNQTSMYLCASSLGAGVGDTQYFGPGTRLTVL.

The chain recombines TRBV12-3 or TRBV12-4 with TRBJ2-5; 9 bases fit TRBD1. This CDR3 has 13 amino acids. After removal of 7 bases from V and 5 bases from J, the junction contained 5 bases not matched to a gene. The CDR3 loop reads CASTADRGETQYF. CDR3 sequence (DNA): TGTGCCAGCACTGCGGACAGGGGTGAGACCCAGTACTTC.

This clonotype occurred a few times. V is TRBV20-1 and J is TRBJ2-3, with D perhaps matching TRBD1 or TRBD2 (5 bases each). Trimming shortened V by 4 bases and J by 0 bases, and 11 bases separated the two germline ends. The CDR3 runs 14 residues. Germline V gene data show CDR1 as DFQATT and CDR2 as SNEGSKA (reference sequence). DNA of the CDR3: TGCAGTGCTATGGGACCGCGAAGCACAGATACGCAGTATTTT. Residues: CSAMGPRSTDTQYF.

This clonotype was recorded only once. The chain recombines TRBV6-2 or TRBV6-3 with TRBJ1-5; TRBD1 is a possible D gene (6 bases). From germline, CDR1 is MNHEY and CDR2 SVGEGT. This CDR3 region has 16 residues. Trimming cost V 6 bases and J 2 bases, with 17 bases left between them. The CDR3 coding sequence is TGTGCCAGCAGATCCCGTCAGGGGATTGGCAATCAGCCCCAGCATTTT. Translated, it gives CASRSRQGIGNQPQHF.

The V and J genes are TRBV20-1 and TRBJ2-1, with TRBD2 matching over 8 bases. The J segment lost 9 bases and the V segment lost 6 bases, leaving 13 bases of the junction unmatched. The CDR3 length is 14 residues. The germline V gene encodes CDR1 DFQATT and CDR2 SNEGSKA (reference sequence). The CDR3 nucleotides are TGCAGTGCCCCCGAGCCGGGCGGGAGGACTGAGCAGTTCTTC. Translating it yields CSAPEPGGRTEQFF.

This clonotype has just a few counts. This chain links TRBV6-6 with TRBJ1-5, with 7 bases identical to TRBD1. CDR3 length: 15 amino acids. CDR1 is MNHNY and CDR2 is SVGAGI in the germline V gene (reference sequence). Trimming cost V 5 bases and J 6 bases; bases outside gene matches: 10. The CDR3 DNA reads TGTGCCAGCAGTACAGAACAGGGGACCAGTCAGCCCCAGCATTTT. Amino acid sequence: CASSTEQGTSQPQHF.

This clonotype was seen a few times. The chain joins TRBV20-1 to TRBJ2-5; D is unclear. The CDR3 is 12 amino acids. V was pared by 3 bases and J by 4 bases, with 9 bases between. Germline-derived CDR1 and CDR2 are DFQATT and SNEGSKA (reference sequence). The CDR3 DNA follows: TGCAGTGCTAGTTCTGACGGAGAGACCCAGTACTTC. Its protein is CSASSDGETQYF.

The chain combines TRBV7-2 with TRBJ2-3, with 8 nucleotides matching TRBD2. V shed 5 bases and J 3 bases; nucleotides not matched to a gene: 7. Germline CDR1 is SGHTA and CDR2 is FQGNSA. There are 15 residues in the CDR3. CDR3 nucleotide sequence: TGTGCCAGCAGCCCCGTATTAGCGGGGACAGATACGCAGTATTTT. It translates to CASSPVLAGTDTQYF.

J is TRBJ2-3 and V is TRBV29-1, with TRBD1 matching over 7 bases. The germline gives CDR1 SQVTM, CDR2 ANQGSEA. Trimming removed 0 bases from V and 8 bases from J; junction bases left unmatched: 11. The CDR3 is 15 residues long. DNA for the CDR3: TGCAGCGTTGAAGATCTCAACCCAACAGGGGCTACGCAGTATTTT. Protein product: CSVEDLNPTGATQYF.

This clonotype has just a few counts. This sequence joins TRBV7-6 and TRBJ1-5; D perhaps matches TRBD1 (6 bases). CDR1 and CDR2 (germline): SGHVS, FNYEAQ. Deletions cut 1 base from V and 5 bases from J, with 12 bases between. The CDR3 extends over 15 amino acids. CDR3 sequence: CASSLGGQDHQPQHF. CDR3 in DNA: TGTGCCAGCAGCTTAGGGGGGCAGGACCATCAGCCCCAGCATTTT.

The rearrangement uses TRBV20-1 and TRBJ2-3; 11 positions match TRBD1. There are 15 residues in the CDR3. Germline V gives CDR1 DFQATT, CDR2 SNEGSKA (reference sequence). J was trimmed by 0 bases and V by 5 bases; bases with no gene match: 4. For the CDR3, the DNA is TGCAGTGCTTCGGACAGGGGGCAAAGCACAGATACGCAGTATTTT. Its translation: CSASDRGQSTDTQYF.

The chain is built from TRBV6-1 and TRBJ2-7, with a possible D match to TRBD1 (6 bases). With 6 bases removed from V and 5 bases from J, the gap between germline ends came to 14 bases. The CDR3 has 13 amino acids. Per the germline V gene, CDR1 is MNHNS and CDR2 is SASEGT. The CDR3 nucleotides read TGTGCCAGCAGAACAGGGTCTTTGGACGAGCAGTACTTC. The encoded protein is CASRTGSLDEQYF.

The CDR3 loop reads CASSSIRTRSSYNEQFF. CDR3 coding DNA: TGTGCCAGCAGTTCAATTAGGACTCGAAGCTCCTACAATGAGCAGTTCTTC. The chain employs TRBV11-1 and TRBJ2-1; weak D call: TRBD2 (5 bases). The V end lost 6 bases, the J end lost 0 bases, and 18 bases lay between the germline ends. The CDR3 is 17 residues long. Germline CDR1 is SGHAT and CDR2 is FQDESV (reference sequence).

Only a few counts were recorded for this clonotype. This chain joins TRBV6-5 and TRBJ1-2, with D uncertain. This CDR3 is 13 amino acids long. From germline, CDR1 is MNHEY and CDR2 SVGAGI. Trimming took 5 bases from V and 8 from J, leaving 15 bases between them. The chain's CDR3 is CASSANRPRGYTF. CDR3 sequence (DNA): TGTGCCAGCAGTGCCAACCGGCCTAGGGGCTACACCTTC.

This clonotype was recorded a few times. The V call is TRBV20-1, the J call TRBJ2-7, with no clear D. The length of the CDR3 is 11 residues. Germline V gene lookup returns CDR1 DFQATT and CDR2 SNEGSKA (reference sequence). The ends were cut back, 3 bases at V and 3 bases at J, with 6 bases in the middle. CDR3 residues: CSASLSYEQYF. DNA for the CDR3: TGCAGTGCTAGCCTTAGCTACGAGCAGTACTTC.

This chain joins TRBV6-5 and TRBJ1-1; D gene uncertain. Germline CDR1 and CDR2: MNHEY and SVGAGI. The V and J ends lost 7 bases and 3 bases respectively, with 12 bases between them. The CDR3 runs 13 residues. In nucleotides, the CDR3 is TGTGCCAGCAATTCACGAGTGGACACTGAAGCTTTCTTT. This codes for CASNSRVDTEAFF.

This clonotype has only a few counts. The chain carries TRBV4-3 and TRBJ1-1; D is perhaps TRBD1 (6 bases). CDR1 is LGHNA, CDR2 YSLEER, per germline. This CDR3 spans 13 amino acids. Between the trimmed V and J ends, which lost 0 bases and 10 bases, there was a span of 12 bases. The CDR3 DNA reads as TGCGCCAGCAGCCAAGAGGGGGCTCGGGGAGCTTTCTTT. Residues: CASSQEGARGAFF.

The V gene is TRBV6-6, the J gene TRBJ2-2; 8 bases agree with TRBD1. This CDR3 contains 15 residues. The germline gives CDR1 MNHNY, CDR2 SVGAGI (reference sequence). J lost 1 base, V lost 6 bases, and 4 bases had no gene match. DNA of the CDR3: TGTGCCAGCAGACGAGACAGGGGGAACACCGGGGAGCTGTTTTTT. Encoded protein: CASRRDRGNTGELFF.

The table lists this clonotype with many counts. The rearrangement uses TRBV6-5 and TRBJ1-1; a weak D match, TRBD1 (5 bases). V was trimmed by 5 bases and J by 0 bases, leaving 13 bases between them. Germline values: CDR1 MNHEY, CDR2 SVGAGI. The CDR3 spans 15 residues. The CDR3 spells CASSPQGGMNTEAFF. The CDR3 nucleotides read TGTGCCAGCAGTCCCCAGGGAGGCATGAACACTGAAGCTTTCTTT.

This clonotype showed up just a few times. The genes are TRBV29-1 and TRBJ2-5; 10 bases fit TRBD1. Trimming cost V 6 bases and J 5 bases; bases outside gene matches: 6. The V gene's germline CDR1 is SQVTM and CDR2 ANQGSEA. The CDR3 is 13 amino acids. The DNA of the CDR3 is TGCAGCGTCTTGACAGGGGGCAGGGAGACCCAGTACTTC. It is translated as CSVLTGGRETQYF.

This clonotype occurred a few times. This rearrangement joins TRBV12-3 or TRBV12-4 to TRBJ2-1; D may be TRBD1 or TRBD2 (6 bases each). The CDR3 totals 13 residues. V was trimmed by 6 bases and J by 10 bases, leaving 16 bases between them. CDR3 DNA sequence: TGTGCCAGCAGCCCTACGAAAGGGGGGGAGCAGTTCTTC. Protein product: CASSPTKGGEQFF.

This clonotype was counted a single time. The chain uses TRBV12-3 or TRBV12-4 and TRBJ1-2; tentative D call: TRBD1 (6 bases). Trimming took off 2 bases at V and 7 bases at J, with 20 bases between the two ends. The length of the CDR3 is 16 residues. DNA for the CDR3: TGTGCCAGCAGTTTATATGGCGGAGGGGGGCACGCTGGCTACACCTTC. Its protein product is CASSLYGGGGHAGYTF.

The chain employs TRBV6-6 and TRBJ1-5; D is ambiguous. With 6 bases removed from V and 0 bases from J, the gap between germline ends came to 12 bases. The length of the CDR3 is 15 residues. Germline CDR1 and CDR2: MNHNY and SVGAGI (reference sequence). The CDR3 here is CASSSDGYSNQPQHF. CDR3 DNA: TGTGCCAGCAGCTCGGACGGCTATAGCAATCAGCCCCAGCATTTT.

This sequence joins TRBV29-1 and TRBJ1-3; D perhaps matches TRBD1 (5 bases). The CDR3 covers 14 residues. Germline V CDR1 and CDR2: SQVTM, ANQGSEA. The V gene lost 6 bases and the J gene lost 2 bases, with 14 bases spanning the gap. In DNA form, the CDR3 reads TGCAGCGTGGCTACAGGCTTTGCTGGAAACACCATATATTTT. Amino acids: CSVATGFAGNTIYF.

The CDR3 is CASSGIERQGPTSGANVLTF. The CDR3, as DNA: TGTGCCAGCAGTGGCATAGAGAGACAGGGACCTACCTCTGGGGCCAACGTCCTGACTTTC. The chain uses TRBV25-1 and TRBJ2-6, with 7 positions matching TRBD1. CDR1 is MGHDK, CDR2 SYGVNS, per germline. The CDR3 runs 20 residues. Trimming at V came to 4 bases and at J to 0 bases, leaving 15 bases not matched to a gene. The full variable domain, completed using reference TRBV25-1 and TRBJ2-6, is EADIYQTPRYLVIGTGKKITLECSQTMGHDKMYWYQQDPGMELHLIHYSYGVNSTEKGDLSSESTVSRIRTEHFPLTLESARPSHTSQYLCASSGIERQGPTSGANVLTFGAGSRLTVL.

This clonotype was seen just once. V gene TRBV7-2 combines with J gene TRBJ2-1; 9 bases map to TRBD1. The CDR3 has 18 amino acids. V shed 0 bases and J 6 bases; nucleotides not matched to a gene: 12. Germline CDR1 reads SGHTA; CDR2 reads FQGNSA. The CDR3 here is CASSLARTGTGSINEQFF. Written as DNA, the CDR3 is TGTGCCAGCAGCTTAGCCCGGACCGGGACAGGGTCGATCAATGAGCAGTTCTTC.

V usage is TRBV7-2 and J usage is TRBJ2-1; unclear D gene. Germline V CDR1 and CDR2: SGHTA, FQGNSA. V lost 5 bases, J lost 1 base, and 9 bases lay in between. The CDR3 runs 14 residues. Written as DNA, the CDR3 is TGTGCCAGCAGCCTGACTCAATCCTACAATGAGCAGTTCTTC. Translating gives CASSLTQSYNEQFF. Together with reference TRBV7-2 and TRBJ2-1, the CDR3 gives the full variable domain: GAGVSQSPSNKVTEKGKDVELRCDPISGHTALYWYRQSLGQGLEFLIYFQGNSAPDKSGLPSDRFSAERTGGSVSTLTIQRTQQEDSAVYLCASSLTQSYNEQFFGPGTRLTVL.